This TCR beta chain was sequenced in a study of blood T cell repertoires in COVID-19. Profiling relied on immunoSEQ multiplex PCR, and the TCRdb table lists in-frame clones only, not all of them. The sample holds 130,000 to 150,000 clones, around 86% seen once. The CDR3 consists of 14 residues. V lost 4 bases, J lost 2 bases, and 12 bases lay in between. Per the germline V gene, CDR1 is SGHAT and CDR2 is FQNNGV. The receptor was isolated from a man aged 55 to 70 who had recovered from COVID-19. The source material was PBMCs or T cells enriched from blood (not recorded which). The chain couples TRBV11-2 to TRBJ2-7; D unresolved. CDR3 coding DNA: TGTGCCAGCAGCTCTAGAGGCAGAACCTACGAGCAGTACTTC. It specifies CASSSRGRTYEQYF.